Below, 15 T cell receptor beta chains from the same sample are listed, as sequenced in a study of T cell responses to AZD1222 COVID-19 vaccine. Assay: immunoSEQ multiplex PCR; the TCRdb copy retains only in-frame clones and omits some. The profile shows some 97,000 clones, roughly nine tenths of them singletons. This specimen consisted of peripheral blood, obtained on day 0 of AZD1222 vaccination. These receptor sequences come from an adult in good health.

The chain links TRBV24-1 to TRBJ1-2; unclear D gene. Trimming cost V 2 bases and J 4 bases, with 10 bases left between them. The V gene's germline CDR1 is KGHDR and CDR2 SFDVKD. The CDR3 totals 14 residues. As DNA, the CDR3 is TGTGCCACCAGTGATTCCATTTCCTTCTATGGCTACACCTTC. This encodes CATSDSISFYGYTF.

There are a few counts of this clone. The chain combines TRBV6-2 or TRBV6-3 with TRBJ2-3; D might be TRBD2 (6 bases). The CDR3 is made up of 15 amino acids. Per the germline V gene, CDR1 is MNHEY and CDR2 is SVGEGT. Trimming cost V 0 bases and J 7 bases, with 14 bases left between them. CDR3 residues: CASSYSEGSVYTQYF. The CDR3 bases are TGTGCCAGCAGTTACTCGGAGGGATCAGTATATACGCAGTATTTT.

There are a few counts of this clone. The rearrangement joins TRBV28 to TRBJ1-5; TRBD1 matches 8 bases. Trimming took 1 base from V and 7 from J; bases not matched to a gene: 12. Per the germline V gene, CDR1 is MDHEN and CDR2 is SYDVKM. CDR3 length: 17 residues. The DNA for the CDR3 is TGTGCCAGCAGTTTATCGGCAGGGGGCCACCTCAACCAGCCCCAGCATTTT. Translated, it gives CASSLSAGGHLNQPQHF.

The rearrangement uses TRBV2 and TRBJ1-6; 7 nucleotides match TRBD1. Germline V CDR1 and CDR2: SNHLY, FYNNEI. The CDR3 has 15 residues. V lost 1 base and J lost 10; bases outside the gene matches: 7. The CDR3 DNA reads TGTGCCAGCAGTGAAGGAGGGCAGGGGGGATCACCCCTCCACTTT. Its protein is CASSEGGQGGSPLHF. The variable domain in full, with the rest retrieved from reference TRBV2 and TRBJ1-6, is EPEVTQTPSHQVTQMGQEVILRCVPISNHLYFYWYRQILGQKVEFLVSFYNNEISEKSEIFDDQFSVERPDGSNFTLKIRSTKLEDSAMYFCASSEGGQGGSPLHFGNGTRLTVT.

The J gene is TRBJ1-1, the V gene TRBV10-3; 8 nucleotides match TRBD1. J lost 5 bases, V lost 4 bases, and 12 bases had no gene match. Looked up from germline, CDR1 is ENHRY and CDR2 is SYGVKD. The CDR3 loop spans 16 amino acids. CDR3 in DNA: TGTGCCATCAGTGCCAGCCGGACAGGGAAATCGACTGAAGCTTTCTTT. Translating gives CAISASRTGKSTEAFF.

DNA for the CDR3: TGTGCCAGCTCATCAGGGGACAGGGCTAACTATGGCTACACCTTC. Translated, it gives CASSSGDRANYGYTF. The chain links TRBV18 to TRBJ1-2; TRBD1 matches 9 bases. Trimming at V came to 5 bases and at J to 0 bases, leaving 4 bases not matched to a gene. The CDR3 runs to 15 residues. Germline V gives CDR1 KGHSH, CDR2 LQKENI.

The rearrangement joins TRBV27 to TRBJ2-2, with D possibly TRBD2 on 6 matching bases. CDR1 and CDR2 (germline): MNHEY, SMNVEV (reference sequence). The CDR3 is 15 residues long. The V and J ends lost 4 bases and 2 bases respectively, with 11 bases between them. CDR3 nucleotide sequence: TGTGCCAGCAGTTCGGGACTGTATAACACCGGGGAGCTGTTTTTT. Its translation: CASSSGLYNTGELFF.

V usage is TRBV6-5 and J usage is TRBJ2-3; D not certain. CDR1 and CDR2 from the germline V gene are MNHEY and SVGAGI. The CDR3 contains 15 residues. Trimming removed 0 bases from V and 2 bases from J, with 9 bases in between. The CDR3 sequence: CASSYSRITTDTQYF. CDR3 sequence (DNA): TGTGCCAGCAGTTACTCGAGGATCACCACAGATACGCAGTATTTT.

V gene TRBV2 combines with J gene TRBJ2-7; TRBD2 matches 9 bases. Germline V gene lookup returns CDR1 SNHLY and CDR2 FYNNEI. V trimming: 6 bases; J trimming: 2 bases; junction bases outside the gene matches: 5. The CDR3 has 14 amino acids. CDR3 residues: CASRLTSGAYEQYF. CDR3 nucleotide sequence: TGTGCCAGCAGGCTGACTAGCGGAGCCTACGAGCAGTACTTC.

The rearrangement joins TRBV18 to TRBJ1-2, with 7 bases that match TRBD1. The germline V gene encodes CDR1 KGHSH and CDR2 LQKENI. With 3 bases clipped from V and 0 bases from J, the junction kept 7 bases outside the gene matches. CDR3 size: 16 residues. The CDR3 sequence is CASSPLTGLANYGYTF. CDR3 coding DNA: TGTGCCAGCTCACCGCTGACAGGGCTAGCTAACTATGGCTACACCTTC.

This chain links TRBV4-1 with TRBJ2-1; D might be TRBD2 (6 bases). The CDR3 is made up of 19 amino acids. In germline, CDR1 is MGHRA, CDR2 YSYEKL. Trimming cost V 3 bases and J 5 bases, with 26 bases left between them. In nucleotides, the CDR3 is TGCGCCAGCAGCCACCCCGGGACCCTTAGCGGTCCCTCGGACAATGAGCAGTTCTTC. Encoded protein: CASSHPGTLSGPSDNEQFF.

The genes are TRBV14 and TRBJ1-2, with D tentatively TRBD1 (5 bases). The CDR3 sequence is 14 residues long. The V and J ends lost 6 bases and 0 bases respectively, with 11 bases between them. Germline CDR1 and CDR2: SGHDN and FVKESK. Here the CDR3 reads CASSGQGPNYGYTF. In nucleotides, the CDR3 is TGTGCCAGCAGTGGGCAGGGACCTAACTATGGCTACACCTTC.

This chain links TRBV2 with TRBJ1-5, with TRBD1 as a possible D gene (5 bases). The CDR3 has 16 residues. With 2 bases removed from V and 7 bases from J, the gap between germline ends came to 18 bases. Germline V gene data show CDR1 as SNHLY and CDR2 as FYNNEI. CDR3 coding DNA: TGTGCCAGCAGTGAAACGACCAGGAGGGGTGGACAGCCCCAGCATTTT. It encodes CASSETTRRGGQPQHF.

The gene calls are TRBV24-1 and TRBJ2-5; D gene ambiguous. CDR1 and CDR2 from the germline V gene are KGHDR and SFDVKD. V lost 1 base and J 1 base, leaving 0 bases between the germline ends. The CDR3 runs 12 residues. The CDR3 spells CATSDFQETQYF. The CDR3 DNA is TGTGCCACCAGTGATTTCCAAGAGACCCAGTACTTC.

The chain couples TRBV9 to TRBJ1-6, with D possibly matching TRBD1 (5 bases). The CDR3 runs 16 residues. V shed 4 bases and J shed 7 bases, with 18 bases lying between them. Germline V gene data show CDR1 as SGDLS and CDR2 as YYNGEE. CDR3 sequence reads: CASSPEPQGSNSPLHF. Here the CDR3 DNA reads TGTGCCAGCAGCCCAGAACCGCAGGGCTCGAATTCACCCCTCCACTTT.